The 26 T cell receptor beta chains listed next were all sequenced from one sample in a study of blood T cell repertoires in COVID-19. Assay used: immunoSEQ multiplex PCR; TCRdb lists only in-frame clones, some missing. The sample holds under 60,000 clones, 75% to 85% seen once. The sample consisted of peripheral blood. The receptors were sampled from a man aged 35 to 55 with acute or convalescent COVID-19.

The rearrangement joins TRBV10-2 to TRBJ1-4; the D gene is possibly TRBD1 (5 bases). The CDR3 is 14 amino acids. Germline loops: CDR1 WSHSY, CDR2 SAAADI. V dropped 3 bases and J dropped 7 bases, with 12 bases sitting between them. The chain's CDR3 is CASSDWGRAEKLFF. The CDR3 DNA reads TGCGCCAGCAGTGATTGGGGCAGGGCTGAAAAACTGTTTTTT.

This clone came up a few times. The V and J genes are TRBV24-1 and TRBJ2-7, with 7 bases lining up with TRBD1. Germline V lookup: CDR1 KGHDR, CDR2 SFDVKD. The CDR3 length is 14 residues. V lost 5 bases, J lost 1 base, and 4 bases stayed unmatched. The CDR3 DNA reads TGTGCCACCAGTGTGACAGGGAATTCCTACGAGCAGTACTTC. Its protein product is CATSVTGNSYEQYF.

The CDR3: CASSPSGGWSPLHF. The CDR3 region has the DNA TGTGCCAGCAGCCCTTCGGGGGGATGGTCACCCCTCCACTTT. The V and J genes are TRBV7-8 and TRBJ1-6; perhaps TRBD1 as D (5 bases). Germline V gene sequence: CDR1 SGHVS, CDR2 FQNEAQ. This CDR3 spans 14 amino acids. Trimming removed 5 bases at V and 10 bases at J, with 15 bases between. The complete variable domain, with remaining parts taken from reference TRBV7-8 and TRBJ1-6, reads GAGVSQSPRYKVAKRGQDVALRCDPISGHVSLFWYQQALGQGPEFLTYFQNEAQLDKSGLPSDRFFAERPEGSVSTLKIQRTQQEDSAVYLCASSPSGGWSPLHFGNGTRLTVT.

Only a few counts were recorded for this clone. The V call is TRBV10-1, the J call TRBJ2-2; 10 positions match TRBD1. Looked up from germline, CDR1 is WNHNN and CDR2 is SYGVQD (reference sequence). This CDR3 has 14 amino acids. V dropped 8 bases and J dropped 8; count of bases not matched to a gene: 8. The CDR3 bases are TGCGCCAGCTCTCGGGACAGGGGTTCGGGGGAGCTGTTTTTT. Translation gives CASSRDRGSGELFF.

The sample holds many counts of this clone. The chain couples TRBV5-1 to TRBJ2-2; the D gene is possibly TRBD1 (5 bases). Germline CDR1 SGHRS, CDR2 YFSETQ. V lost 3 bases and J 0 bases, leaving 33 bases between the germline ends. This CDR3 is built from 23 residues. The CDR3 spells CASSSLNQQWLQLGVSNTGELFF. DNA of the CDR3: TGCGCCAGCAGCTCCTTGAACCAACAGTGGCTACAGTTAGGGGTTTCGAACACCGGGGAGCTGTTTTTT.

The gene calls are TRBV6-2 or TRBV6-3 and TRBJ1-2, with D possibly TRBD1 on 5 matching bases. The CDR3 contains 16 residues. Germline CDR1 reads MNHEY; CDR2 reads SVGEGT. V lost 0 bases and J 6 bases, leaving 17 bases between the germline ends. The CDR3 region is CASSYSLDSLRDGYTF. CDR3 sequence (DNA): TGTGCCAGCAGTTACTCGTTAGACTCCCTCAGGGATGGCTACACCTTC.

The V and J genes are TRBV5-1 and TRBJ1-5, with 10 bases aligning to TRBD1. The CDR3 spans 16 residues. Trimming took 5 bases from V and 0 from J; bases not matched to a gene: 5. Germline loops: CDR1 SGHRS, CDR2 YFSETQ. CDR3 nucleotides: TGCGCCAGCAGGGGACAGGGGTCAAATAGCAATCAGCCCCAGCATTTT. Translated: CASRGQGSNSNQPQHF.

As DNA, the CDR3 is TGTGCCAGCAGCCCGGACAAGAACACTGAAGCTTTCTTT. Its translation is CASSPDKNTEAFF. V is TRBV5-4 and J is TRBJ1-1, with D perhaps matching TRBD1 (5 bases). V lost 4 bases, J lost 1 base, and 8 bases lay in between. Germline V gene sequence: CDR1 SGHNT, CDR2 YYREEE (reference sequence). The CDR3 spans 13 residues.

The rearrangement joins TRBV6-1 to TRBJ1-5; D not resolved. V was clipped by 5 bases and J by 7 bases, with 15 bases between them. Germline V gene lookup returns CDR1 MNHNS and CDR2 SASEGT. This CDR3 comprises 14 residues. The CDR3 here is CASSSSGRDQPQHF. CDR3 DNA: TGTGCCAGCAGTTCCTCCGGGAGAGACCAGCCCCAGCATTTT.

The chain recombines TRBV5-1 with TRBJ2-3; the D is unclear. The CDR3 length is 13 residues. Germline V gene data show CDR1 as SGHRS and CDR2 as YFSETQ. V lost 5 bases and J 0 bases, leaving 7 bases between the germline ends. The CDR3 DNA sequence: TGCGCCAGCAGAGTACAAAGCACAGATACGCAGTATTTT. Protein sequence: CASRVQSTDTQYF.

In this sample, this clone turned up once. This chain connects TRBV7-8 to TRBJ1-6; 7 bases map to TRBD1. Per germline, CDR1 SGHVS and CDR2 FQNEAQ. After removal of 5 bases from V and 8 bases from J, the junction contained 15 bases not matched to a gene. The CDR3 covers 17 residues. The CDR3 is CASSRVGGKVFYSPLHF. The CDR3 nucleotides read TGTGCCAGCAGCCGAGTAGGGGGCAAGGTTTTTTATTCACCCCTCCACTTT.

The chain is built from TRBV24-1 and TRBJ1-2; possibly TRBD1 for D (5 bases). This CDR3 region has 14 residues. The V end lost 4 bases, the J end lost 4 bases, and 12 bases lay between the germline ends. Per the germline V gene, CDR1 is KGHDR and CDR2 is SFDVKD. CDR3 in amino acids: CATSDQSTVYGYTF. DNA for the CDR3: TGTGCCACCAGTGACCAATCGACAGTCTATGGCTACACCTTC.

The DNA of the CDR3 is TGTGCCAGCAGCTTTGAACTTAGCGGGGGAAGCACAGATACGCAGTATTTT. Residues: CASSFELSGGSTDTQYF. V gene TRBV5-5 combines with J gene TRBJ2-3; 9 bases map to TRBD2. Looked up from germline, CDR1 is SGHKS and CDR2 is YYEKEE (reference sequence). CDR3 length equals 17 residues. The ends lost 2 bases at V and 0 bases at J; junction bases unmatched: 7.

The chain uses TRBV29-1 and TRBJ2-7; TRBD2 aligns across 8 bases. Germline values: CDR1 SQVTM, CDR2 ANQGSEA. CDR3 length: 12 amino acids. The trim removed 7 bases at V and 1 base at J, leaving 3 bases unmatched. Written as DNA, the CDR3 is TGCAGCGGGCGGGGGGTATCCTACGAGCAGTACTTC. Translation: CSGRGVSYEQYF.

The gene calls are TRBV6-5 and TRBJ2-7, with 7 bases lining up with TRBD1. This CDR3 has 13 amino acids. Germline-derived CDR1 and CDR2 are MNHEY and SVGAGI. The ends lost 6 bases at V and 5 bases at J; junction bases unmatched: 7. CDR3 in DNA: TGTGCCAGCAGCCGACAGGGTTCCCACGAGCAGTACTTC. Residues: CASSRQGSHEQYF.

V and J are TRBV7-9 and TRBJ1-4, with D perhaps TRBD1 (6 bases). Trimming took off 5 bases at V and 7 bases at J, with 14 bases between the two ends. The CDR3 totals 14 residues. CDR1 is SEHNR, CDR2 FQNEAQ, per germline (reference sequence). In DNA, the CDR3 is TGTGCCAGCAGCCGCGGGCAAGGGGGTGAAAAACTGTTTTTT. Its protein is CASSRGQGGEKLFF.

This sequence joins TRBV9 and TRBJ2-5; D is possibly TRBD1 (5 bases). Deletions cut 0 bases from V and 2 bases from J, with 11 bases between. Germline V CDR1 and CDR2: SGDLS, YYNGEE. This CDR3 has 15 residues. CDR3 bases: TGTGCCAGCAGCGTAGCTGTGGCAGGGCAAGAGACCCAGTACTTC. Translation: CASSVAVAGQETQYF. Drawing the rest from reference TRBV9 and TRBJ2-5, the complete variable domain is DSGVTQTPKHLITATGQRVTLRCSPRSGDLSVYWYQQSLDQGLQFLIQYYNGEERAKGNILERFSAQQFPDLHSELNLSSLELGDSALYFCASSVAVAGQETQYFGPGTRLLVL.

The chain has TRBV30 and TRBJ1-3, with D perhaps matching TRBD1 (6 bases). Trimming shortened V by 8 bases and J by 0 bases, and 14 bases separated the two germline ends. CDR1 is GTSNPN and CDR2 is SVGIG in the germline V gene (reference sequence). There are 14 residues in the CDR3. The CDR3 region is CAGHGQNSGNTIYF. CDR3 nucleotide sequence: TGTGCCGGTCACGGACAGAACTCTGGAAACACCATATATTTT.

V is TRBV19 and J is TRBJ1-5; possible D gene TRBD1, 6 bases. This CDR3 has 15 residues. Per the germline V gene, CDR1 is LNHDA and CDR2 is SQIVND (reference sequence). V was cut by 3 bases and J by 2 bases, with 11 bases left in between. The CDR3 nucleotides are TGTGCCAGTAGTATCCAGGGGTCTGGCAATCAGCCCCAGCATTTT. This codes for CASSIQGSGNQPQHF. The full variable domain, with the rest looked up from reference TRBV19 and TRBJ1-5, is DGGITQSPKYLFRKEGQNVTLSCEQNLNHDAMYWYRQDPGQGLRLIYYSQIVNDFQKGDIAEGYSVSREKKESFPLTVTSAQKNPTAFYLCASSIQGSGNQPQHFGDGTRLSIL.

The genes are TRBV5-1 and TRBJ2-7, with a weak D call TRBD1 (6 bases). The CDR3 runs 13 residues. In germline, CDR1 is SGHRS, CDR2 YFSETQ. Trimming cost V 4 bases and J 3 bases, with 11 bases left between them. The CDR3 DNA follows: TGCGCCAGCAGCATTGGACAGTACTACGAGCAGTACTTC. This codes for CASSIGQYYEQYF.

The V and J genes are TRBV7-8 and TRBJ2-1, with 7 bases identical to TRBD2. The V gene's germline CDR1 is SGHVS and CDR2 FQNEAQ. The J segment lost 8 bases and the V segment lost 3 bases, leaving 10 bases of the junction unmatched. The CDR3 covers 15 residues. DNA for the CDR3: TGTGCCAGCAGCTTGAATATTAGGGGAGGGGATGAGCAGTTCTTC. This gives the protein CASSLNIRGGDEQFF. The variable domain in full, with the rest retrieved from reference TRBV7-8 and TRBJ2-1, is GAGVSQSPRYKVAKRGQDVALRCDPISGHVSLFWYQQALGQGPEFLTYFQNEAQLDKSGLPSDRFFAERPEGSVSTLKIQRTQQEDSAVYLCASSLNIRGGDEQFFGPGTRLTVL.

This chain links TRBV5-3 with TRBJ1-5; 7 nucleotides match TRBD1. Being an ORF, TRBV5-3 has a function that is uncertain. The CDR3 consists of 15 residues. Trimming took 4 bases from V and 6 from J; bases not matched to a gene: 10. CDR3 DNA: TGTGCCAGAAGCCCGGGCCAGGGGGGCTGTCAGCCCCAGCATTTT. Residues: CARSPGQGGCQPQHF.

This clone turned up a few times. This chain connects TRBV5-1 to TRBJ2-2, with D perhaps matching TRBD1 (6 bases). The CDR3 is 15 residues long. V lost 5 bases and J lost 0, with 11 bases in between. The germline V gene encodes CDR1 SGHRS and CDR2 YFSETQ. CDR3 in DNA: TGCGCCAGCAGAGAACAGGGCGCGAACACCGGGGAGCTGTTTTTT. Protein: CASREQGANTGELFF.

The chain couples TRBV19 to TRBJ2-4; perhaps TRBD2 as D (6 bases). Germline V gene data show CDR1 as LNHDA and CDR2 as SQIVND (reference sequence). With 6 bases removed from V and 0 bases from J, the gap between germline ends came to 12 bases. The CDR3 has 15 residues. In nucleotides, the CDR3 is TGTGCCAGTAGCTCCGGGGGTCTAGCCAAAAACATTCAGTACTTC. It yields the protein CASSSGGLAKNIQYF.

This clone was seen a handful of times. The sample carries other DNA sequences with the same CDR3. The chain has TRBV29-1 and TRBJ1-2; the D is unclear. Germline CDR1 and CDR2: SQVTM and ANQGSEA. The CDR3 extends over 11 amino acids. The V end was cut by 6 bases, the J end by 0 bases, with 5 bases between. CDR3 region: CSVNTNYGYTF. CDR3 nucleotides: TGCAGCGTGAACACTAACTATGGCTACACCTTC.

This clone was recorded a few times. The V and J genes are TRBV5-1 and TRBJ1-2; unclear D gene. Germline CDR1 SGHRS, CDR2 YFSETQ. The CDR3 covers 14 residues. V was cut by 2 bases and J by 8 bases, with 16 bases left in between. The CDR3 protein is CASSLNEGFGGYTF. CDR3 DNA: TGCGCCAGCAGCTTAAATGAGGGATTCGGCGGCTACACCTTC.